The 20 T cell receptor beta chains below were found in one sample sequenced in a study of cytomegalovirus exposure and HLA in healthy donors. Use of 60 Vbeta and 13 Jbeta primers characterized the PCR. Here immunoSEQ multiplex PCR was the method, and the copy in TCRdb shows in-frame clones only, minus some. Of 130,000 or so clones in the sample, roughly 70% were seen once. The specimen was PBMCs. The receptors originated from a man younger than 40 in good health and CMV-seronegative.

CDR3 in amino acids: CASSQRLYGTDTQYF. The CDR3 nucleotides are TGTGCCAGCAGTCAGCGTCTGTACGGCACAGATACGCAGTATTTT. This sequence joins TRBV25-1 and TRBJ2-3; no firm D call. The CDR3 is 15 residues long. Trimming left V 5 bases short and J 1 base short, with 13 bases between. Germline V lookup: CDR1 MGHDK, CDR2 SYGVNS.

This chain uses TRBV18 with TRBJ1-5; D remains unclear. The CDR3 is 16 residues long. V lost 2 bases to trimming and J lost 4 bases, with 15 bases between them. The germline V gene has CDR1 KGHSH and CDR2 LQKENI. The CDR3 here is CASSPNSPRENQPQHF. In DNA form, the CDR3 reads TGTGCCAGCTCACCAAACAGCCCACGGGAAAATCAGCCCCAGCATTTT.

The V and J genes are TRBV27 and TRBJ2-5; a weak D match, TRBD2 (5 bases). Trimming shortened V by 6 bases and J by 4 bases, and 18 bases separated the two germline ends. The CDR3 has 15 residues. The germline V gene has CDR1 MNHEY and CDR2 SMNVEV (reference sequence). CDR3 in amino acids: CASRTESKGGETQYF. The CDR3 nucleotides are TGTGCCAGCAGAACAGAATCCAAAGGAGGAGAGACCCAGTACTTC.

The CDR3 is CASSQEPGLAASGELFF. The CDR3 DNA reads TGTGCCAGCAGCCAAGAACCGGGACTAGCGGCCTCCGGGGAGCTGTTTTTT. The rearrangement uses TRBV4-2 and TRBJ2-2, with TRBD2 identical over 11 bases. Germline lookup yields CDR1 LGHNA and CDR2 YNFKEQ. The CDR3 has 17 residues. With 0 bases clipped from V and 6 bases from J, the junction kept 6 bases outside the gene matches.

This clone showed up just once. The chain employs TRBV5-6 and TRBJ1-4, with TRBD1 matching 8 bases. Germline V gives CDR1 SGHDT, CDR2 YYEEEE. V shed 2 bases and J 7 bases; nucleotides not matched to a gene: 4. The CDR3 totals 14 residues. The DNA for the CDR3 is TGTGCCAGCAGCTTTACAGGGACAGGTGAAAAACTGTTTTTT. Its translation is CASSFTGTGEKLFF.

The rearrangement uses TRBV25-1 and TRBJ2-6; TRBD1 might be the D (5 bases). V gave up 7 bases and J gave up 1 base, with 8 bases separating them. CDR1 and CDR2 (germline): MGHDK, SYGVNS. The CDR3 contains 14 residues. The CDR3 sequence: CASTAGSGANVLTF. In DNA form, the CDR3 reads TGTGCCAGCACTGCAGGGTCTGGGGCCAACGTCCTGACTTTC.

This chain links TRBV2 with TRBJ2-5; D is possibly TRBD1 (5 bases). The CDR3 sequence is 15 residues long. Germline V gene data show CDR1 as SNHLY and CDR2 as FYNNEI. Trimming shortened V by 5 bases and J by 2 bases, and 15 bases separated the two germline ends. The CDR3 spells CASSRTLSLQETQYF. In DNA form, the CDR3 reads TGTGCCAGCAGTAGGACATTATCCTTACAAGAGACCCAGTACTTC.

In its sample, this clone was seen once. The chain employs TRBV10-1 and TRBJ2-1, with 14 bases aligning to TRBD2. With 7 bases clipped from V and 6 bases from J, the junction kept 11 bases outside the gene matches. CDR1 and CDR2 (germline): WNHNN, SYGVQD (reference sequence). The CDR3 runs 17 residues. The CDR3 coding sequence is TGCGCCAGCACTCCCACGTCCGGGACTAGCGGGAGCAATGAGCAGTTCTTC. Translated, it gives CASTPTSGTSGSNEQFF.

This chain joins TRBV7-6 and TRBJ1-1; D gene ambiguous. The CDR3 covers 13 residues. The germline gives CDR1 SGHVS, CDR2 FNYEAQ. V shed 4 bases and J shed 3 bases, with 9 bases lying between them. CDR3 protein: CASSYSQDTEAFF. As DNA, the CDR3 is TGTGCCAGCAGCTACAGTCAAGACACTGAAGCTTTCTTT.

A single count supports this clone. V and J are TRBV29-1 and TRBJ1-1; D might be TRBD1 (5 bases). Trimming removed 1 base at V and 3 bases at J, with 9 bases between. CDR3 size: 13 residues. Germline CDR1 reads SQVTM; CDR2 reads ANQGSEA. The CDR3 sequence: CSVEGGRHTEAFF. The CDR3 region has the DNA TGCAGCGTTGAAGGGGGGAGGCACACTGAAGCTTTCTTT.

This clone came up a few times. This chain's CDR3 is CASSLQTGPGANVLTF. CDR3 DNA: TGTGCCAGCAGCCTCCAAACAGGCCCTGGGGCCAACGTCCTGACTTTC. This chain joins TRBV4-2 and TRBJ2-6, with a weak D call TRBD1 (5 bases). The CDR3 spans 16 residues. V lost 4 bases, J lost 2 bases, and 12 bases lay in between. The germline CDR1 and CDR2 sequences are LGHNA and YNFKEQ.

The V and J genes are TRBV27 and TRBJ1-5; 7 bases are a match to TRBD1. The CDR3 runs 17 residues. Germline lookup yields CDR1 MNHEY and CDR2 SMNVEV (reference sequence). Trimming at V came to 3 bases and at J to 0 bases, leaving 8 bases not matched to a gene. This chain's CDR3 is CASSLSPRGYSNQPQHF. The CDR3 bases are TGTGCCAGCAGTTTGTCACCCAGGGGGTATAGCAATCAGCCCCAGCATTTT.

This chain uses TRBV18 with TRBJ1-2; unclear D gene. CDR1 and CDR2 (germline): KGHSH, LQKENI. The ends were cut back, 6 bases at V and 4 bases at J, with 15 bases in the middle. CDR3 length equals 14 residues. CDR3 sequence reads: CASSIEWAVYGYTF. The CDR3 DNA is TGTGCCAGCTCCATCGAATGGGCAGTCTATGGCTACACCTTC.

V is TRBV10-3 and J is TRBJ1-1; possible D gene TRBD1, 5 bases. Trimming left V 3 bases short and J 1 base short, with 9 bases between. Looked up from germline, CDR1 is ENHRY and CDR2 is SYGVKD. This CDR3 spans 14 amino acids. The CDR3 DNA reads TGTGCCATCAGTGATTCGGGGGGGAACACTGAAGCTTTCTTT. This sequence encodes CAISDSGGNTEAFF.

The rearrangement uses TRBV5-1 and TRBJ2-3; 11 nucleotides line up with TRBD2. The V gene's germline CDR1 is SGHRS and CDR2 YFSETQ. V lost 0 bases and J lost 1; bases outside the gene matches: 1. This CDR3 is 16 amino acids long. The CDR3 region is CASSLELAGGTDTQYF. CDR3 in DNA: TGCGCCAGCAGCTTGGAACTAGCGGGGGGCACAGATACGCAGTATTTT.

The V gene is TRBV11-2, the J gene TRBJ1-5; D is ambiguous. V was shortened by 1 base and J by 4 bases, with 8 bases between the two germline ends. This CDR3 contains 14 residues. Germline values: CDR1 SGHAT, CDR2 FQNNGV. The CDR3 sequence: CASSLAGSNQPQHF. As DNA, the CDR3 is TGTGCCAGCAGCTTAGCGGGTTCTAATCAGCCCCAGCATTTT. The variable domain in full, with the rest retrieved from reference TRBV11-2 and TRBJ1-5, is EAGVAQSPRYKIIEKRQSVAFWCNPISGHATLYWYQQILGQGPKLLIQFQNNGVVDDSQLPKDRFSAERLKGVDSTLKIQPAKLEDSAVYLCASSLAGSNQPQHFGDGTRLSIL.

The chain couples TRBV7-9 to TRBJ1-1; D is unclear. The CDR3 consists of 14 residues. The V end was cut by 1 base, the J end by 1 base, with 7 bases between. Germline-derived CDR1 and CDR2 are SEHNR and FQNEAQ (reference sequence). The CDR3, as DNA: TGTGCCAGCAGCTTAGATGTAGAGAACACTGAAGCTTTCTTT. The encoded protein is CASSLDVENTEAFF.

The chain carries TRBV27 and TRBJ1-5; D might be TRBD1 (6 bases). The germline V and J ends were trimmed by 3 bases and 6 bases, with 9 bases remaining between them. The CDR3 has 13 amino acids. CDR1 is MNHEY and CDR2 is SMNVEV in the germline V gene (reference sequence). DNA for the CDR3: TGTGCCAGCAGTTTGGGGGGGCTTCAGCCCCAGCATTTT. Translation: CASSLGGLQPQHF.

In its sample, this clone was seen a few times. V usage is TRBV14 and J usage is TRBJ2-1, with 8 bases that match TRBD2. The CDR3 has 15 residues. The germline gives CDR1 SGHDN, CDR2 FVKESK. V shed 8 bases, J shed 8 bases, and the junction held 14 bases outside the gene matches. The CDR3, as DNA: TGTGCCAGCCGTTCGGGACTAGGGGCAGGGGATGAGCAGTTCTTC. This codes for CASRSGLGAGDEQFF.

In its sample, this clone was seen once. The chain is built from TRBV5-1 and TRBJ1-6; D gene ambiguous. Germline V gene lookup returns CDR1 SGHRS and CDR2 YFSETQ. The CDR3 spans 15 residues. V lost 0 bases and J 0 bases, leaving 4 bases between the germline ends. This chain's CDR3 is CASSLESSYNSPLHF. The CDR3 DNA sequence: TGCGCCAGCAGCTTGGAGAGCTCCTATAATTCACCCCTCCACTTT.